This entry concerns a single T cell receptor (beta chain). No antigen is known for it. These data originate in a study of T cell responses to AZD1222 COVID-19 vaccine. Whole-study results and caveats: There were mostly white British donors and more females than males, and clonal diversity was possibly underestimated. Increased Spike-specific TCR breadth and depth were observed after two AZD1222 doses.

Generated by immunoSEQ multiplex PCR, the TCRdb table keeps only in-frame clones and is missing some. The table lists 130,000 or so clones, about 79% of them singletons, with around a quarter in the top ten. This CDR3 region has 13 residues. J was trimmed by 11 bases and V by 1 base; bases with no gene match: 3. The germline CDR1 and CDR2 sequences are SGHVS and FQNEAQ. The receptor's source is an adult who received the AZD1222 COVID-19 vaccine. The chain links TRBV7-8 to TRBJ1-1, with 11 bases matching TRBD1. The sequenced sample was peripheral blood, obtained 28 days after the second AZD1222 dose. CDR3 in DNA: TGTGCCAGCAGCTTAGGTCGGGACAGGGGGGCTTTCTTT. It encodes CASSLGRDRGAFF.